This T cell receptor (beta chain) was sequenced for a study of blood T cell repertoires in COVID-19. Study information: Researchers got acute and convalescent COVID-19 samples from the United States, Italy and Spain. From T cells, B-cell-depleted T cells, or PBMCs came the material, which was cDNA or gDNA.

Seattle patients were enrolled while actively infected and followed longitudinally. Original methodology: Nucleated cell counts were estimated from reference gene primer amplification. Sequencing was performed with immunoSEQ multiplex PCR; in TCRdb, only in-frame clones are kept and a portion is missing. That table is the source of V, J and clone size, and D and trimming were worked out from the DNA. The sample holds roughly 250,000 clones, roughly nine tenths seen once. Trimming pared 7 bases from V and 10 bases from J, leaving 13 bases between. Germline loops: CDR1 SNHLY, CDR2 FYNNEI. The CDR3 runs 11 residues.

This sequence was found in a woman aged 25-40 years with COVID-19, enrolled during active disease. The V gene is TRBV2, the J gene TRBJ1-1, with D tentatively TRBD1 (6 bases). The sample consisted of peripheral blood. The CDR3, as DNA: TGTGCCAGCAACCAGGGGTTCGCAGCTTTCTTT. Translation gives CASNQGFAAFF.